These T cell receptor beta chains were read from a single sample in a study of naive and memory T cell subsets. TCRdb re-called the UMI-ligation and nested PCR reads through MiXCR, storing one row per CDR3 protein. The sample lists more than 95,000 distinct CDR3 sequences; roughly 14% were seen once. Specimen: naive CD8+ T cells from blood. These receptors all come from a human donor in good health. The CDR3 runs from the conserved cysteine through the conserved F or W. D genes are given only for firm matches. Clone sizes are given selectively: once, few, many, or a class where the clone is expanded.

CDR3 protein: CASSQEEGGVTEAFF; CDR3 DNA: TGTGCCAGCAGCCAAGAGGAAGGGGGGGTCACTGAAGCTTTCTTT; V gene: TRBV4-2; D gene: .; J gene: TRBJ1-1; clone size: many
CDR3 protein: CASSTGLLAGELFF; CDR3 DNA: TGTGCCAGCAGTACGGGACTACTTGCGGGGGAGCTGTTTTTT; V gene: TRBV27; D gene: TRBD2; J gene: TRBJ2-2; clone size: few
CDR3 protein: CASSLNNSPLHF; CDR3 DNA: TGTGCCAGCAGCTTAAATAATTCACCCCTCCACTTT; V gene: TRBV7-2; D gene: .; J gene: TRBJ1-6; clone size: .
CDR3 protein: CASSHSGGMEYNEQFF; CDR3 DNA: TGTGCCAGCAGCCACTCGGGGGGTATGGAGTACAATGAGCAGTTCTTC; V gene: TRBV13; D gene: TRBD2; J gene: TRBJ2-1; clone size: .
CDR3 protein: CASSEYNPSTEAFF; CDR3 DNA: TGTGCCAGCAGTGAATATAACCCTAGCACTGAAGCTTTCTTT; V gene: TRBV25-1; D gene: .; J gene: TRBJ1-1; clone size: .
CDR3 protein: CASSLAGGDEQFF; CDR3 DNA: TGTGCCAGCAGTTTAGCGGGAGGTGATGAGCAGTTCTTC; V gene: TRBV2; D gene: TRBD2; J gene: TRBJ2-1; clone size: many
CDR3 protein: CSVVGSDRGFYNEQFF; CDR3 DNA: TGCAGCGTTGTAGGGTCCGACAGGGGGTTCTACAATGAGCAGTTCTTC; V gene: TRBV29-1; D gene: TRBD1; J gene: TRBJ2-1; clone size: few
CDR3 protein: CASSLAARAEAFF; CDR3 DNA: TGTGCCAGCAGTTTAGCCGCCAGGGCTGAAGCTTTCTTT; V gene: TRBV12-3/TRBV12-4; D gene: .; J gene: TRBJ1-1; clone size: .
CDR3 protein: CASSVGSSGNTIYF; CDR3 DNA: TGTGCCAGCAGCGTAGGGAGCTCTGGAAACACCATATATTTT; V gene: TRBV9; D gene: .; J gene: TRBJ1-3; clone size: few
CDR3 protein: CASSVLSGGAFWNEQFF; CDR3 DNA: TGTGCCAGCAGCGTTCTGAGCGGGGGGGCCTTTTGGAATGAGCAGTTCTTC; V gene: TRBV7-9; D gene: TRBD2; J gene: TRBJ2-1; clone size: few
CDR3 protein: CASSIDGEANTGELFF; CDR3 DNA: TGTGCCAGTAGTATAGACGGGGAGGCGAACACCGGGGAGCTGTTTTTT; V gene: TRBV19; D gene: .; J gene: TRBJ2-2; clone size: many
CDR3 protein: CASSYSRTGQETQYF; CDR3 DNA: TGTGCCAGCAGTTACTCCCGGACAGGGCAAGAGACCCAGTACTTC; V gene: TRBV6-5; D gene: TRBD1; J gene: TRBJ2-5; clone size: few
CDR3 protein: CASSQVDRLRPQETQYF; CDR3 DNA: TGTGCCAGCAGCCAGGTCGACAGGCTGAGACCACAAGAGACCCAGTACTTC; V gene: TRBV4-2; D gene: .; J gene: TRBJ2-5; clone size: few
CDR3 protein: CASSPVWGDNEQFF; CDR3 DNA: TGTGCCAGCAGCCCCGTTTGGGGGGACAATGAGCAGTTCTTC; V gene: TRBV7-9; D gene: .; J gene: TRBJ2-1; clone size: few
CDR3 protein: CASSSLDQDSEQYF; CDR3 DNA: TGTGCCAGCAGTAGCTTGGACCAGGATAGCGAGCAGTACTTC; V gene: TRBV27; D gene: .; J gene: TRBJ2-7; clone size: .
CDR3 protein: CSASMGREIAQYF; CDR3 DNA: TGCAGTGCTAGTATGGGGAGGGAGATTGCGCAGTATTTT; V gene: TRBV20-1; D gene: TRBD2; J gene: TRBJ2-3; clone size: few
CDR3 protein: CASSEGLGHSYEQYF; CDR3 DNA: TGTGCCAGCAGTGAAGGACTGGGGCACTCCTACGAGCAGTACTTC; V gene: TRBV2; D gene: .; J gene: TRBJ2-7; clone size: .
CDR3 protein: CASSLRPGGNEQFF; CDR3 DNA: TGTGCCAGCAGCCTACGGCCGGGCGGCAATGAGCAGTTCTTC; V gene: TRBV7-8; D gene: .; J gene: TRBJ2-1; clone size: many